This TCR beta chain was obtained from a study of cytomegalovirus exposure and HLA in healthy donors. Study-level background: In a later analysis, the 120 or so validation repertoires were reported to have used the same platform as the roughly 700 first-cohort repertoires. Points from the study as a whole: According to a subsequent analysis, TCR clusters identified in the first cohort showed a tendency to co-occur across the 110 or so validation repertoires.

Of note for this clone: As yet, its antigen is unknown.

The assay was immunoSEQ multiplex PCR, and TCRdb's table has in-frame clones only and misses some. Of some 200,000 clones listed, 80% to 90% are singletons. CDR3 length equals 17 residues. With V trimmed by 3 bases and J by 7 bases, 10 bases remained unmatched. From germline, CDR1 is MNHEY and CDR2 SMNVEV (reference sequence). The source of this sequence is a woman aged 30 to 39 in good health and CMV-seropositive. Source material: PBMCs. J is TRBJ2-2 and V is TRBV27; 11 bases fit TRBD2. CDR3 sequence: CASSLSGTSGLIGELFF. DNA of the CDR3: TGTGCCAGCAGTTTGTCCGGGACTAGCGGTCTCATCGGGGAGCTGTTTTTT.